The 19 T cell receptor beta chains below all came from one sample that was sequenced in a study of CD8+ T cells in alopecia areata. Treatment indicated: oral pan-JAK inhibitor, 5-10 mg twice daily. cDNA prepared by RNA extraction and subsequent reverse transcription served as the template for sequencing. Data came from immunoSEQ multiplex PCR; TCRdb stores just in-frame clones and leaves some out. The sample contains more than 85,000 clones, around 55% of which appear only once. Sequencing used CD8+ T cells sorted from blood, obtained at week 4, from a patient treated with tofacitinib. The receptor source for this set is a human donor with alopecia areata.

The V gene is TRBV29-1, the J gene TRBJ2-1; 9 bases map to TRBD1. Germline V gives CDR1 SQVTM, CDR2 ANQGSEA. The CDR3 extends over 16 amino acids. V was pared by 0 bases and J by 1 base, with 4 bases of the junction left unmatched. Written as DNA, the CDR3 is TGCAGCGTTGAAGATCTGGACAGGGGATCCTACAATGAGCAGTTCTTC. This translates into CSVEDLDRGSYNEQFF.

The genes are TRBV4-1 and TRBJ2-1; no clear D. Trimming cost V 1 base and J 7 bases, with 11 bases left between them. The V gene's germline CDR1 is MGHRA and CDR2 YSYEKL. This CDR3 contains 14 residues. The CDR3 DNA is TGCGCCAGCAGCCAAGTATTAGGTACGAATGAGCAGTTCTTC. This encodes CASSQVLGTNEQFF.

The rearrangement links TRBV15 to TRBJ2-4; TRBD2 agrees at 9 bases. The V and J ends lost 6 bases and 4 bases, in that order; junction bases with no gene match: 7. CDR3 length: 15 amino acids. Germline CDR1 LNHNV, CDR2 YYDKDF (reference sequence). The CDR3 sequence: CATSERAGGKNIQYF. The CDR3, as DNA: TGTGCCACCAGTGAAAGAGCGGGGGGAAAAAACATTCAGTACTTC.

This clone has a handful of counts. The rearrangement uses TRBV4-1 and TRBJ2-2; 7 positions match TRBD2. CDR1 and CDR2 from the germline V gene are MGHRA and YSYEKL. Losses at the gene ends were 0 bases for V and 1 base for J; bases not matched to a gene: 8. The CDR3 has 18 amino acids. CDR3 amino acids: CASSQDLAGRRNTGELFF. The CDR3 region has the DNA TGCGCCAGCAGCCAAGACTTAGCGGGTCGGAGGAACACCGGGGAGCTGTTTTTT.

This clone showed up just a few times. This chain uses TRBV7-8 with TRBJ2-5; TRBD2 agrees at 8 bases. Trimming took 2 bases from V and 5 from J; bases not matched to a gene: 13. The CDR3 extends over 17 amino acids. Germline-derived CDR1 and CDR2 are SGHVS and FQNEAQ. This CDR3 is CASSLNLDGGEWETQYF. DNA for the CDR3: TGTGCCAGCAGCTTAAACCTTGACGGGGGGGAATGGGAGACCCAGTACTTC.

The chain employs TRBV5-6 and TRBJ2-5, with TRBD2 matching 10 bases. Germline V gives CDR1 SGHDT, CDR2 YYEEEE. The CDR3 is made up of 16 amino acids. Trimming at V came to 3 bases and at J to 0 bases, leaving 5 bases not matched to a gene. CDR3 region: CASSWKRGGHQETQYF. The CDR3 DNA sequence: TGTGCCAGCAGCTGGAAGCGGGGGGGCCACCAAGAGACCCAGTACTTC. Combining the CDR3 with reference TRBV5-6 and TRBJ2-5 gives the whole variable domain DAGVTQSPTHLIKTRGQQVTLRCSPKSGHDTVSWYQQALGQGPQFIFQYYEEEERQRGNFPDRFSGHQFPNYSSELNVNALLLGDSALYLCASSWKRGGHQETQYFGPGTRLLVL.

The chain couples TRBV5-1 to TRBJ1-1; 7 bases agree with TRBD1. J gave up 0 bases and V 4 bases, and 9 bases lay outside the gene matches. This CDR3 comprises 16 residues. CDR1 and CDR2 (germline): SGHRS, YFSETQ. The CDR3 coding sequence is TGCGCCAGCAGCCCGTCGGGACAGCCGCTGAACACTGAAGCTTTCTTT. This sequence encodes CASSPSGQPLNTEAFF.

A single count supports this clone. V usage is TRBV27 and J usage is TRBJ2-1; 9 bases are shared with TRBD1. The CDR3 is 14 residues long. From germline, CDR1 is MNHEY and CDR2 SMNVEV (reference sequence). With V trimmed by 7 bases and J by 5 bases, 6 bases remained unmatched. CDR3 loop: CASKPGQGHNEQFF. The CDR3 DNA sequence: TGTGCCAGCAAGCCGGGACAGGGCCACAATGAGCAGTTCTTC.

CDR3 DNA: TGTGCCAGCAGTTTGAGGACAGGGGACCACGAGCAGTACTTC. Residues: CASSLRTGDHEQYF. V is TRBV28 and J is TRBJ2-7, with 9 nucleotides matching TRBD1. Germline V lookup: CDR1 MDHEN, CDR2 SYDVKM. The CDR3 has 14 amino acids. J was trimmed by 5 bases and V by 3 bases; bases with no gene match: 5. Full variable domain (remainder filled in from reference TRBV28 and TRBJ2-7): DVKVTQSSRYLVKRTGEKVFLECVQDMDHENMFWYRQDPGLGLRLIYFSYDVKMKEKGDIPEGYSVSREKKERFSLILESASTNQTSMYLCASSLRTGDHEQYFGPGTRLTVT.

The V gene is TRBV5-6, the J gene TRBJ2-7; D might be TRBD1 (6 bases). The CDR3 loop spans 15 amino acids. Trimming took 2 bases from V and 5 from J, leaving 17 bases between them. Germline CDR1 SGHDT, CDR2 YYEEEE. The CDR3 DNA is TGTGCCAGCAGCTTCCTGGGGGCCCGAGCCGACGAGCAGTACTTC. Protein: CASSFLGARADEQYF. Drawing the rest from reference TRBV5-6 and TRBJ2-7, the complete variable domain is DAGVTQSPTHLIKTRGQQVTLRCSPKSGHDTVSWYQQALGQGPQFIFQYYEEEERQRGNFPDRFSGHQFPNYSSELNVNALLLGDSALYLCASSFLGARADEQYFGPGTRLTVT.

This clone came up once. The rearrangement joins TRBV28 to TRBJ2-5; no clear D. V lost 3 bases to trimming and J lost 5 bases, with 7 bases between them. CDR3 length: 12 amino acids. Germline CDR1 reads MDHEN; CDR2 reads SYDVKM. The CDR3 here is CASSFTWETQYF. The CDR3 DNA follows: TGTGCCAGCAGTTTTACCTGGGAGACCCAGTACTTC.

The chain couples TRBV28 to TRBJ2-7; D is possibly TRBD1 (5 bases). V shed 4 bases and J shed 5 bases, with 15 bases lying between them. Germline V gives CDR1 MDHEN, CDR2 SYDVKM. The CDR3 sequence is 14 residues long. The CDR3 region has the DNA TGTGCCAGCAGTTCTCTGGGGCGGAGTGACGAGCAGTACTTC. As protein: CASSSLGRSDEQYF.

The rearrangement links TRBV4-1 to TRBJ2-1; no reliable D call. Germline loops: CDR1 MGHRA, CDR2 YSYEKL. The CDR3 runs to 13 residues. Trimming took off 2 bases at V and 9 bases at J, with 11 bases between the two ends. CDR3 coding DNA: TGCGCCAGCAGCCAATTATCACAGACTGAGCAGTTCTTC. Its protein is CASSQLSQTEQFF.

The V call is TRBV6-5, the J call TRBJ1-2; 7 nucleotides line up with TRBD1. V lost 0 bases and J lost 1; bases outside the gene matches: 2. The germline V gene has CDR1 MNHEY and CDR2 SVGAGI. This CDR3 comprises 15 residues. The CDR3 region has the DNA TGTGCCAGCAGTTACTCGACAGGGAATAACTATGGCTACACCTTC. Translating gives CASSYSTGNNYGYTF.

This clone was seen only a few times. This rearrangement joins TRBV6-5 to TRBJ1-2; 9 bases match TRBD1. The germline gives CDR1 MNHEY, CDR2 SVGAGI. This CDR3 contains 13 residues. V trimming: 5 bases; J trimming: 6 bases; junction bases outside the gene matches: 4. The DNA for the CDR3 is TGTGCCAGCAGTCGACAGGGGGTCAATGGCTACACCTTC. This gives the protein CASSRQGVNGYTF.

The V gene is TRBV19, the J gene TRBJ2-2, with 10 positions matching TRBD1. The V and J ends lost 6 bases and 6 bases, in that order; junction bases with no gene match: 7. Germline V CDR1 and CDR2: LNHDA, SQIVND (reference sequence). The CDR3 extends over 15 amino acids. CDR3 in amino acids: CASRWGQGLSGELFF. Here the CDR3 DNA reads TGTGCCAGTAGATGGGGACAGGGGTTGTCCGGGGAGCTGTTTTTT.

This clone was counted only a few times. The chain joins TRBV4-1 to TRBJ2-1; no clear D. The CDR3 contains 12 residues. Trimming left V 5 bases short and J 6 bases short, with 8 bases between. Germline V gives CDR1 MGHRA, CDR2 YSYEKL. As DNA, the CDR3 is TGCGCCAGCAGCTCCTGGTCCAATGAGCAGTTCTTC. It translates to CASSSWSNEQFF.

The rearrangement joins TRBV4-3 to TRBJ2-1; perhaps D is TRBD1 or TRBD2 (5 bases each). The ends were cut back, 1 base at V and 0 bases at J, with 7 bases in the middle. Germline values: CDR1 LGHNA, CDR2 YSLEER. The CDR3 is made up of 15 amino acids. The CDR3 DNA sequence: TGCGCCAGCAGCCAAGGGGGACGCTCCTACAATGAGCAGTTCTTC. This codes for CASSQGGRSYNEQFF.

The V gene is TRBV28, the J gene TRBJ2-2; D unclear. Germline CDR1 is MDHEN and CDR2 is SYDVKM. The CDR3 totals 13 residues. Trimming removed 4 bases from V and 1 base from J, with 4 bases in between. CDR3 DNA sequence: TGTGCCAGCAGTTACAGGAACACCGGGGAGCTGTTTTTT. Residues: CASSYRNTGELFF.